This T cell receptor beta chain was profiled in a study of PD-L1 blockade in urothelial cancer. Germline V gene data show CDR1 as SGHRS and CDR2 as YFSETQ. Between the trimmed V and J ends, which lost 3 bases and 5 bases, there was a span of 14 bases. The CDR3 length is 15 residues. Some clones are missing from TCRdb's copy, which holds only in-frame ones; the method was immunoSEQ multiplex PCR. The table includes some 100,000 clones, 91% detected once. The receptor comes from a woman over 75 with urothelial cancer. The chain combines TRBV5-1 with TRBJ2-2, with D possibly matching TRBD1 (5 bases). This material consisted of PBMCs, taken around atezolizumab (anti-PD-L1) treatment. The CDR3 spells CASSSQSTVTGELFF. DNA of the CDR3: TGCGCCAGCAGCTCCCAGTCGACAGTAACCGGGGAGCTGTTTTTT.